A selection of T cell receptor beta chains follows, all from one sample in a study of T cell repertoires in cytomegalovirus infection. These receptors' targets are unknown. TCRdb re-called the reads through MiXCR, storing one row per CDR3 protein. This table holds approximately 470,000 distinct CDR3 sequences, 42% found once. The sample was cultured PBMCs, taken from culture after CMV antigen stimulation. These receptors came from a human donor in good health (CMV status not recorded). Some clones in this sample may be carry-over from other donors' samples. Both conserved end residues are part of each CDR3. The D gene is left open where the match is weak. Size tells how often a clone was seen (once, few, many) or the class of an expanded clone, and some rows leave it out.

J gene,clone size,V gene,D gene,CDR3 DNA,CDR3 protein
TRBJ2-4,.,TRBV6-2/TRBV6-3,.,TGTGCCAGCAGTCAAGCGTCAGTAAACATTCAGTACTTC,CASSQASVNIQYF
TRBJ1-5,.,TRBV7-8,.,TGTGCCAGCAGCCCTGGGACCGGCCGTAGGCCCCAGCATTTT,CASSPGTGRRPQHF
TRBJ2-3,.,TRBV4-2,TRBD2,TGTGCCAGCAGCCAAGATCTTTATCTGGAGCGGGGGTTCACAGATACGCAGTATTTT,CASSQDLYLERGFTDTQYF
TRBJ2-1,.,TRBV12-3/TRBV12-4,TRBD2,TGTGCCAGCAGGTCTCGTAGCGGGATTCAACAGTTCTTC,CASRSRSGIQQFF
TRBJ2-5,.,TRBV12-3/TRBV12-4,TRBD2,TGTGCCAGCAGTCATCTAGCGGCTCAAGAGACCCAGTACTTC,CASSHLAAQETQYF
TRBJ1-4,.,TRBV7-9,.,TGTGCCAGCAGCGAAGTATCGGGTGAAAAACTGTTTTTT,CASSEVSGEKLFF
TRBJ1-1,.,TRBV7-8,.,TGTGCCAGCAGCTTAGCGACAGCAATACTGAACACTGAAGCTTTCTTT,CASSLATAILNTEAFF
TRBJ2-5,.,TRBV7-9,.,TGTGCCAGCAGCTTTGGGTTGAGGGAAGAGACCCAGTACTTC,CASSFGLREETQYF
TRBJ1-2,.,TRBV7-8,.,TGTGCCAGCAGCGGAGCTGGGAGGACAGCCTTTAACTATGGCTACACCTTC,CASSGAGRTAFNYGYTF
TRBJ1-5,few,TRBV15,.,TGTGCCACCAGCAGCCCCCCTAATCAGCCCCAGCATTTT,CATSSPPNQPQHF
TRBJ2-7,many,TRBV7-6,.,TGTGCCAGCAGCTTAGGATCGCGGGGGACAACCTACGAGCAGTACTTC,CASSLGSRGTTYEQYF
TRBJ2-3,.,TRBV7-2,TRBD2,TGTGCCAGCGGGGGGGGTACAGATACGCAGTATTTT,CASGGGTDTQYF
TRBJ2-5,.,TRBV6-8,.,TGCGCCAGCAGCGGCGGGGAAGAGACCCAGTACTTC,CASSGGEETQYF
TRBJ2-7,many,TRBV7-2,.,TGTGCCAGCACCCCAACAGGAGCCTACGAGCAGTACTTC,CASTPTGAYEQYF
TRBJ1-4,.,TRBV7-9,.,TGTGCCAGCAGCACACAGGGTAATCGTGAAAAACTGTTTTTT,CASSTQGNREKLFF
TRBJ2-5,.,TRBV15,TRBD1,TGTGCCACCAGCATCTCTGCCGGACAGGCCTTGGAGACCCAGTACTTC,CATSISAGQALETQYF
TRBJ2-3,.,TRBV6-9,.,TGTGCCAGCAGAGCGGTTGATACGCAGTATTTT,CASRAVDTQYF
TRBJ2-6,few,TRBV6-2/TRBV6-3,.,TGTGCCAGCAGATTAAGATCTTCTCTCGGGACTTCTGGGGCCAACGTCCTGACTTTC,CASRLRSSLGTSGANVLTF
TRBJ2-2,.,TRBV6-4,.,TGTGCCAGCAGTCCCGTCGCGGGGGGGGAGCTGTTTTTT,CASSPVAGGELFF